The 13 T cell receptor beta chains listed next were all sequenced from one sample in a study of blood T cells in healthy people across ages. Primed by a sample-barcoded 5' primer and a J-beta primer mix, a second PCR proceeded for about 7 to 11 cycles. One entry per CDR3 protein, called by TCRdb with MiXCR from the 5' RACE reads. The sample holds hundreds of thousands of distinct CDR3 sequences, about 30% seen once. Sequenced sample: blood. All receptors come from a woman of 80 years or more in good health.

This chain connects TRBV5-1 to TRBJ2-5; possibly TRBD1 for D (6 bases). CDR1 is SGHRS and CDR2 is YFSETQ in the germline V gene. There are 16 residues in the CDR3. The V and J ends lost 3 bases and 5 bases respectively, with 20 bases between them. CDR3 loop: CASSSGTTRAGETQYF. In nucleotides, the CDR3 is TGCGCCAGCAGCTCGGGGACAACTAGGGCCGGGGAGACCCAGTACTTC. The complete variable domain, with remaining parts taken from reference TRBV5-1 and TRBJ2-5, reads KAGVTQTPRYLIKTRGQQVTLSCSPISGHRSVSWYQQTPGQGLQFLFEYFSETQRNKGNFPGRFSGRQFSNSRSEMNVSTLELGDSALYLCASSSGTTRAGETQYFGPGTRLLVL.

This clonotype was seen at least ten times. The chain links TRBV21-1 to TRBJ2-6; TRBD1 was called by the table and not checked on the DNA. TRBV21-1 is noted as a pseudogene. The CDR3 spans 20 residues. Here the CDR3 DNA reads TGTGCCAGCAGCAAAGGACGGGGACAGAAGCTTCAGGGGGGGGCCAACGTCCTGACTTTC. Translation gives CASSKGRGQKLQGGANVLTF.

This clonotype showed up many times. The chain carries TRBV6-5 and TRBJ2-1; D might be TRBD1 (5 bases). The CDR3 is 16 amino acids. Trimming shortened V by 3 bases and J by 7 bases, and 19 bases separated the two germline ends. CDR1 and CDR2 (germline): MNHEY, SVGAGI. CDR3 coding DNA: TGTGCCAGCAGTTATGTAGGGGTCTCTAGGTTGAATGAGCAGTTCTTC. This codes for CASSYVGVSRLNEQFF.

This clonotype was observed at least ten times. The gene calls are TRBV20-1 and TRBJ2-3; 9 bases line up with TRBD2. Germline loops: CDR1 DFQATT, CDR2 SNEGSKA (reference sequence). This CDR3 is 15 amino acids long. Trimming cost V 4 bases and J 4 bases; bases outside gene matches: 9. The CDR3 DNA is TGCAGTGCTATTAAGCTAGCGGGGATCGCAGATACGCAGTATTTT. Translating it yields CSAIKLAGIADTQYF.

This clonotype appeared many times. V and J are TRBV5-1 and TRBJ2-7; D is undetermined. Trimming took off 0 bases at V and 4 bases at J, with 8 bases between the two ends. The CDR3 is made up of 13 amino acids. Germline V lookup: CDR1 SGHRS, CDR2 YFSETQ. The CDR3 DNA reads as TGCGCCAGCAGCTTGGAGGCGGCTTACGAGCAGTACTTC. Translating gives CASSLEAAYEQYF. Filled out from reference TRBV5-1 and TRBJ2-7, the complete variable domain reads KAGVTQTPRYLIKTRGQQVTLSCSPISGHRSVSWYQQTPGQGLQFLFEYFSETQRNKGNFPGRFSGRQFSNSRSEMNVSTLELGDSALYLCASSLEAAYEQYFGPGTRLTVT.

As regards this clonotype: A read error may produce the germline difference seen at one junction end. J is TRBJ2-5 and V is TRBV7-2; 11 bases align to TRBD2. This CDR3 has 16 amino acids. CDR1 and CDR2 (germline): SGHTA, FQGNSA. CDR3 loop: CANSVGTSGGQETQYF. CDR3 DNA: TGTGCCAACAGCGTTGGGACTAGCGGTGGGCAAGAGACCCAGTACTTC.

With respect to this clonotype: This could be a read error, since a much larger clone is one nucleotide away. V and J are TRBV7-9 and TRBJ2-1, with 10 bases fitting TRBD1. This CDR3 spans 11 amino acids. Trimming took 6 bases from V and 10 from J; bases not matched to a gene: 0. Germline loops: CDR1 SEHNR, CDR2 FQNEAQ (reference sequence). The CDR3 DNA is TGTGCCAGCAGGACAGGGGGCGAGCAGTTCTTC. Its protein product is CASRTGGEQFF. Combining the CDR3 with reference TRBV7-9 and TRBJ2-1 gives the whole variable domain DTGVSQNPRHKITKRGQNVTFRCDPISEHNRLYWYRQTLGQGPEFLTYFQNEAQLEKSRLLSDRFSAERPKGSFSTLEIQRTEQGDSAMYLCASRTGGEQFFGPGTRLTVL.

In this sample, this clonotype turned up many times. The chain combines TRBV7-2 with TRBJ1-2; D is possibly TRBD1 (6 bases). Trimming took off 6 bases at V and 4 bases at J, with 15 bases between the two ends. The CDR3 loop spans 14 amino acids. CDR1 is SGHTA, CDR2 FQGNSA, per germline. CDR3 DNA sequence: TGTGCCAGCAGTTCATCGACAGGCCCCTATGGCTACACCTTC. It specifies CASSSSTGPYGYTF.

This clonotype was counted a few times. V usage is TRBV6-5 and J usage is TRBJ1-2, with 10 nucleotides matching TRBD1. J lost 3 bases, V lost 5 bases, and 3 bases had no gene match. CDR1 and CDR2 from the germline V gene are MNHEY and SVGAGI. This CDR3 contains 14 residues. The CDR3 loop is CASSTGQGHYGYTF. The CDR3 region has the DNA TGTGCCAGCAGTACGGGACAGGGGCACTATGGCTACACCTTC.

The V gene is TRBV5-1, the J gene TRBJ1-2; D may be TRBD1 (6 bases). The V and J ends lost 0 bases and 6 bases respectively, with 15 bases between them. CDR3 size: 15 residues. CDR1 is SGHRS, CDR2 YFSETQ, per germline. The CDR3 region has the DNA TGCGCCAGCAGCTTGGGAGGGGGAAGACCTGATGGCTACACCTTC. It translates to CASSLGGGRPDGYTF. The complete variable domain, with remaining parts taken from reference TRBV5-1 and TRBJ1-2, reads KAGVTQTPRYLIKTRGQQVTLSCSPISGHRSVSWYQQTPGQGLQFLFEYFSETQRNKGNFPGRFSGRQFSNSRSEMNVSTLELGDSALYLCASSLGGGRPDGYTFGSGTRLTVV.

The CDR3 spells CASSSGTVPSADTQYF. CDR3 nucleotide sequence: TGTGCCAGCAGTAGTGGGACTGTTCCTAGCGCAGATACGCAGTATTTT. This chain links TRBV12-3 or TRBV12-4 with TRBJ2-3; D may be TRBD2 (6 bases). This CDR3 has 16 residues. Deletions cut 5 bases from V and 4 bases from J, with 19 bases between.

J is TRBJ2-3 and V is TRBV4-1; TRBD2 agrees at 8 bases. V was clipped by 0 bases and J by 6 bases; unmatched bases: 11. Germline V gene data show CDR1 as MGHRA and CDR2 as YSYEKL. The length of the CDR3 is 17 residues. The CDR3 loop is CASSQERRSSGGDTQYF. The CDR3, as DNA: TGCGCCAGCAGCCAAGAAAGAAGATCGAGCGGGGGTGATACGCAGTATTTT.

The rearrangement joins TRBV20-1 to TRBJ1-1; no firm D call. The CDR3 totals 11 residues. In germline, CDR1 is DFQATT, CDR2 SNEGSKA (reference sequence). Trimming took off 6 bases at V and 4 bases at J, with 9 bases between the two ends. CDR3 in amino acids: CSARKVTEAFF. DNA of the CDR3: TGCAGTGCCCGAAAAGTCACTGAAGCTTTCTTT.